Below are 10 T cell receptor beta chains sequenced from a single sample in a study of blood T cell repertoires in COVID-19. TCRdb's copy holds only in-frame clones and misses some; the assay was immunoSEQ multiplex PCR. The sample carries just over 150,000 clones, approximately 80% recorded once. What was sequenced was peripheral blood. The source of these receptors is a woman in her 40s with COVID-19, enrolled during active disease.

This clone showed up just once. The gene calls are TRBV30 and TRBJ2-3; D is possibly TRBD2 (6 bases). V lost 2 bases, J lost 5 bases, and 17 bases lay in between. CDR3 length equals 15 residues. Germline-derived CDR1 and CDR2 are GTSNPN and SVGIG (reference sequence). CDR3: CAWSPKNGRQDTQYF. Here the CDR3 DNA reads TGTGCCTGGAGTCCCAAGAACGGGAGACAAGATACGCAGTATTTT.

The rearrangement joins TRBV27 to TRBJ1-1; D is uncertain. Trimming removed 5 bases from V and 0 bases from J, with 10 bases in between. Germline CDR1 reads MNHEY; CDR2 reads SMNVEV (reference sequence). The length of the CDR3 is 14 residues. CDR3 amino acids: CASSLAAVNTEAFF. For the CDR3, the DNA is TGTGCCAGCAGTCTCGCGGCGGTGAACACTGAAGCTTTCTTT.

The rearrangement uses TRBV28 and TRBJ2-2; 11 bases match TRBD2. There are 17 residues in the CDR3. The germline gives CDR1 MDHEN, CDR2 SYDVKM. Trimming took 6 bases from V and 0 from J; bases not matched to a gene: 6. In DNA form, the CDR3 reads TGTGCCAGCAGACACGGGACTAGCGGAGCGAACACCGGGGAGCTGTTTTTT. Its protein product is CASRHGTSGANTGELFF. The full variable domain, in which reference TRBV28 and TRBJ2-2 provide the parts outside the CDR3, is DVKVTQSSRYLVKRTGEKVFLECVQDMDHENMFWYRQDPGLGLRLIYFSYDVKMKEKGDIPEGYSVSREKKERFSLILESASTNQTSMYLCASRHGTSGANTGELFFGEGSRLTVL.

This clone was recorded once. V gene TRBV27 combines with J gene TRBJ2-7; D call uncertain. This CDR3 region has 12 residues. Trimming removed 6 bases at V and 4 bases at J, with 10 bases between. Germline V gene lookup returns CDR1 MNHEY and CDR2 SMNVEV (reference sequence). This chain's CDR3 is CASSQEGYEQYF. In DNA, the CDR3 is TGTGCCAGCAGCCAGGAAGGATACGAGCAGTACTTC.

CDR3 amino acids: CASSERNRGGYTF. In DNA, the CDR3 is TGTGCCAGCAGTGAACGGAATCGGGGAGGCTACACCTTC. This chain links TRBV2 with TRBJ1-2, with D unclear. This CDR3 is built from 13 residues. Trimming removed 2 bases at V and 8 bases at J, with 12 bases between. The germline CDR1 and CDR2 sequences are SNHLY and FYNNEI.

The chain links TRBV2 to TRBJ2-1; TRBD2 matches at 9 bases. Germline V gene sequence: CDR1 SNHLY, CDR2 FYNNEI. The V segment lost 7 bases and the J segment 10 bases; nucleotides outside the gene matches: 11. There are 14 residues in the CDR3. CDR3 sequence: CASTRGGGAGEQFF. The DNA of the CDR3 is TGTGCCAGCACCCGGGGCGGGGGGGCGGGGGAGCAGTTCTTC.

This clone has only one observation. The rearrangement joins TRBV7-9 to TRBJ2-7; TRBD1 agrees at 8 bases. The CDR3 runs to 16 residues. V lost 1 base to trimming and J lost 3 bases; unmatched junction nucleotides: 8. Germline V CDR1 and CDR2: SEHNR, FQNEAQ (reference sequence). The CDR3 DNA sequence: TGTGCCAGCAGCTTAGACCCTGGACAGGGCTACTACGAGCAGTACTTC. This encodes CASSLDPGQGYYEQYF.

The chain joins TRBV4-2 to TRBJ2-2; 8 nucleotides match TRBD1. Germline V gene lookup returns CDR1 LGHNA and CDR2 YNFKEQ. Trimming removed 0 bases from V and 5 bases from J; junction bases left unmatched: 8. This CDR3 contains 17 residues. The CDR3, as DNA: TGTGCCAGCAGCCAAGATTTCGAGACAGGGGTGACCGGGGAGCTGTTTTTT. Its protein is CASSQDFETGVTGELFF.

V is TRBV5-6 and J is TRBJ2-7, with a weak D call TRBD2 (6 bases). The V end was cut by 2 bases, the J end by 1 base, with 10 bases between. Per germline, CDR1 SGHDT and CDR2 YYEEEE. This CDR3 is 14 amino acids long. CDR3 residues: CASSLGAGSYEQYF. The CDR3 DNA is TGTGCCAGCAGCTTAGGAGCGGGTTCCTACGAGCAGTACTTC. The full variable domain, rest sourced from reference TRBV5-6 and TRBJ2-7, is DAGVTQSPTHLIKTRGQQVTLRCSPKSGHDTVSWYQQALGQGPQFIFQYYEEEERQRGNFPDRFSGHQFPNYSSELNVNALLLGDSALYLCASSLGAGSYEQYFGPGTRLTVT.

V and J are TRBV19 and TRBJ1-5; D is uncertain. CDR1 is LNHDA and CDR2 is SQIVND in the germline V gene (reference sequence). The germline V and J ends were trimmed by 3 bases and 0 bases, with 12 bases remaining between them. The CDR3 sequence is 16 residues long. This CDR3 reads CASSMGLPHSNQPQHF. In DNA, the CDR3 is TGTGCCAGTAGTATGGGCCTACCCCATAGCAATCAGCCCCAGCATTTT.